Listed below are T cell receptor beta chains from one sample, sequenced in a study of graft-versus-host responses after intestinal transplantation. Produced via immunoSEQ multiplex PCR; TCRdb's table is partial and in-frame only. The sample contains about 1,800 clones, about nine tenths of which appear only once. The specimen comprised ileum tissue, sampled approximately 380 days after intestinal transplantation. The receptors originated from a human patient who received an intestinal transplant, so some T cells may come from the graft donor. Both conserved end residues are trimmed from each CDR3. A D gene is named only where the DNA matches it firmly.

V	D	J	CDR3
TRBV6-6	-	TRBJ2-2	ASSYGGNTGELF
TRBV11-1	-	TRBJ1-2	ASSWYYKAGKIYGYT
TRBV4-2	-	TRBJ1-5	ASSQETGEVGQPQH
TRBV6-5	TRBD2	TRBJ2-2	ASSASGSHGELF
TRBV5-1	-	TRBJ1-1	ASSLLGSTEAF
TRBV7-2	TRBD1	TRBJ1-2	ASSFGGGQGLGGYT
TRBV2	TRBD2	TRBJ2-5	ASSEGGLAEIQETQY
TRBV5-1	-	TRBJ2-7	ASSLQQSSYEQY
TRBV11-1	TRBD1	TRBJ1-4	ASSLDLPGQVYRVEKLF
TRBV4-1	TRBD2	TRBJ2-5	ASSHGGGDQETQY
TRBV7-7	-	TRBJ1-1	ASSRTLEAF
TRBV29-1	-	TRBJ1-1	SAHRWDTEAF
TRBV19	-	TRBJ1-1	ASSIYLQNTEAF
TRBV18	-	TRBJ2-3	ASSATAWGTDTQY
TRBV5-3	-	TRBJ1-5	ANPTAYSNQPQH
TRBV30	-	TRBJ1-1	AWSLDGGTEAF
TRBV7-9	-	TRBJ2-5	ASSLLQGETQY
TRBV7-3	-	-	ASSLGLADTQH
TRBV5-1	TRBD1	TRBJ2-7	ASSSGQGIGEQY
TRBV11-3	-	TRBJ2-3	ASSSYRVGTDTQY
TRBV5-3	-	TRBJ1-1	ARTPSPARRDTEAF
TRBV7-6	TRBD1	TRBJ2-7	ASSLGGTGRREQY
TRBV6-4	TRBD2	TRBJ2-2	ASSPLAGEGTGELF
TRBV7-9	-	-	AGSWDNSYEQY
TRBV5-1	-	TRBJ2-5	ASGSGTQETQY
TRBV4-2	-	TRBJ1-2	ASSQDRDIDYGYT
TRBV5-1	-	TRBJ1-6	ASSLGGDGSPLH
TRBV19	TRBD1	TRBJ1-4	ASNDRVGEKLF